The rows below give T cell receptor beta chains drawn from one sample of a study of T cells in Graves' hyperthyroidism and ophthalmopathy. A single record per CDR3 protein comes from TCRdb applying MiXCR to the multiplex PCR reads. This table holds about 480,000 distinct CDR3 sequences, about 24% found once. The sample was blood. The receptors here all came from a woman in her thirties with Graves' ophthalmopathy. CDR3s include the opening cysteine and the closing phenylalanine or tryptophan.

V gene: TRBV24-1
CDR3 protein: CATSDPGRNQPQHF

V gene: TRBV7-6
CDR3 protein: CASSPGTFLGYTF

V gene: TRBV5-8
CDR3 protein: CASSTTGQEYF

V gene: TRBV15
CDR3 protein: CATRSGTEAFF

V gene: TRBV6-1
CDR3 protein: CASSRGDRGLVTQYF

V gene: TRBV12-3/TRBV12-4
CDR3 protein: CASSFDPGAAKNIQYF

V gene: TRBV28
CDR3 protein: CASSFRDRVNTGELFF

V gene: TRBV24-1
CDR3 protein: CATSADRGRGTGELFF

V gene: TRBV5-8
CDR3 protein: CASSMTGLFGNTIYF

V gene: TRBV20-1
CDR3 protein: CSARLRVAGLLLGQYF

V gene: TRBV15
CDR3 protein: CATSRVGKYGYTF

V gene: TRBV10-2
CDR3 protein: CASRGEGDSTEAFF

V gene: TRBV20-1
CDR3 protein: CSAWTGALSYGYTF

V gene: TRBV29-1
CDR3 protein: CSGILGAHEQYF

V gene: TRBV27
CDR3 protein: CASSLSRTSGEQYF

V gene: TRBV5-1
CDR3 protein: CASSFEGEDGYTF

V gene: TRBV3-1
CDR3 protein: CASSQAGLAVHEQYF

V gene: TRBV6-1
CDR3 protein: CASSDARAWEQPQHF

V gene: TRBV12-3/TRBV12-4
CDR3 protein: CASSFSLRDHEQYF

V gene: TRBV4-2
CDR3 protein: CASSQDIGDTEAFF

V gene: TRBV18
CDR3 protein: CASSPKNGETEAFF

V gene: TRBV6-2/TRBV6-3
CDR3 protein: CTSTSSGSSYEQYF

V gene: TRBV12-3/TRBV12-4
CDR3 protein: CASSLVGAGGGPQHF

V gene: TRBV11-2
CDR3 protein: CASSWNRVVPETQYF

V gene: TRBV20-1
CDR3 protein: CSATDRVGTF

V gene: TRBV6-5
CDR3 protein: CASTPPPGQGAREQYF